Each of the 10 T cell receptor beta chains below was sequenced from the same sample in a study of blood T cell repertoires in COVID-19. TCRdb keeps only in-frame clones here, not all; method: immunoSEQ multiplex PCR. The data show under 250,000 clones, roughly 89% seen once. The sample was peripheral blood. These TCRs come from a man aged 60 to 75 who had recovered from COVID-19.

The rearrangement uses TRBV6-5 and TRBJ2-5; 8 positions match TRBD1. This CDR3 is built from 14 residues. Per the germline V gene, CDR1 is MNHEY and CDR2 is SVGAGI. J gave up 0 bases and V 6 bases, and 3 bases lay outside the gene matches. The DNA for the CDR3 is TGTGCCAGCAGGGACAGGGATTACCAAGAGACCCAGTACTTC. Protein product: CASRDRDYQETQYF.

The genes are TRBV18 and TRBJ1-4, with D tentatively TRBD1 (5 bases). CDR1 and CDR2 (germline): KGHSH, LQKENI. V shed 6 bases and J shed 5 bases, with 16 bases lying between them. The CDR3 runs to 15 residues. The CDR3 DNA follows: TGTGCCAGCTCTCCAGGGCGAGGGCGGAATGAAAAACTGTTTTTT. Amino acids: CASSPGRGRNEKLFF.

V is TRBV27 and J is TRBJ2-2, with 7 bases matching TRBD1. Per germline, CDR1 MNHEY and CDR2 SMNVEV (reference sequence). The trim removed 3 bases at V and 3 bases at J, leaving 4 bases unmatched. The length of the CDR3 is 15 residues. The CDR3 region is CASSFRGQYTGELFF. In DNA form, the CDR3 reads TGTGCCAGCAGTTTTCGGGGACAGTACACCGGGGAGCTGTTTTTT.

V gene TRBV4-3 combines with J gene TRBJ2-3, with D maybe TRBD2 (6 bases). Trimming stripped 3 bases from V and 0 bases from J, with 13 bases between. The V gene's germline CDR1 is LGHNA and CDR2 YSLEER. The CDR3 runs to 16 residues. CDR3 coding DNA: TGCGCCAGCAGCCAGGGGGGATCGGGTAGCACAGATACGCAGTATTTT. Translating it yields CASSQGGSGSTDTQYF.

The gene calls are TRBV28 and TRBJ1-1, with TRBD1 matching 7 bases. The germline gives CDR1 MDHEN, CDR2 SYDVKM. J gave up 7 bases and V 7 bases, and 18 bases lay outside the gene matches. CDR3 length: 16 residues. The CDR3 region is CASTPRGTASTDEAFF. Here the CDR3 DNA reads TGTGCCAGCACCCCCCGAGGGACAGCGAGCACCGATGAAGCTTTCTTT.

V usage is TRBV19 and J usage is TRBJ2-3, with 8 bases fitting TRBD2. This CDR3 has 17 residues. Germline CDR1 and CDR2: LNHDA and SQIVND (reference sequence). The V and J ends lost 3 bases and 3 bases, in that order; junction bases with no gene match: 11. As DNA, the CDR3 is TGTGCCAGTAGTATGGACGGGAGGGCCGGGGTTACAGATACGCAGTATTTT. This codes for CASSMDGRAGVTDTQYF. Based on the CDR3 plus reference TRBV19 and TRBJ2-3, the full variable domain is DGGITQSPKYLFRKEGQNVTLSCEQNLNHDAMYWYRQDPGQGLRLIYYSQIVNDFQKGDIAEGYSVSREKKESFPLTVTSAQKNPTAFYLCASSMDGRAGVTDTQYFGPGTRLTVL.

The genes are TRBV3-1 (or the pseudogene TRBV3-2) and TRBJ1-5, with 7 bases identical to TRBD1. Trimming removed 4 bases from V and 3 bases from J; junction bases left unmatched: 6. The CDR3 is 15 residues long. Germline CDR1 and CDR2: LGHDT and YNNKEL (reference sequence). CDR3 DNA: TGTGCCAGCAGCCCCGGGACAGCACTCAATCAGCCCCAGCATTTT. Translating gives CASSPGTALNQPQHF.

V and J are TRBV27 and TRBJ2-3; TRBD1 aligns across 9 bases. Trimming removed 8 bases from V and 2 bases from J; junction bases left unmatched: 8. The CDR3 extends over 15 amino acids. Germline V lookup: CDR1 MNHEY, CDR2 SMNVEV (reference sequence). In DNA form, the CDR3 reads TGTGCCAGCTTCACAGGGGGCGCCCCCACAGATACGCAGTATTTT. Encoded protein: CASFTGGAPTDTQYF.

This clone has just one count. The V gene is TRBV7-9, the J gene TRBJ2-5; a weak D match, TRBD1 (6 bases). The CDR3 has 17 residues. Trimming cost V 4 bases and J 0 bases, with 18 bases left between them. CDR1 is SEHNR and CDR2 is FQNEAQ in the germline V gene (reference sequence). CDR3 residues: CASSSGQTAIHQETQYF. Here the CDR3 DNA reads TGTGCCAGCAGCTCCGGACAGACAGCGATCCACCAAGAGACCCAGTACTTC.

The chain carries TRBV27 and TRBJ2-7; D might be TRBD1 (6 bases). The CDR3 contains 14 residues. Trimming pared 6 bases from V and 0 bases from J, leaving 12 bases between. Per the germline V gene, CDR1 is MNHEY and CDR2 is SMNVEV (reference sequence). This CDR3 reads CASRVQGYSYEQYF. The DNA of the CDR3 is TGTGCCAGCAGGGTGCAGGGGTACTCCTACGAGCAGTACTTC.